The 22 T cell receptor beta chains reported below all come from one sample, sequenced in a study of blood T cells in healthy people across ages. Alongside a J-beta primer mix, a sample-barcoded 5' primer served in a second PCR lasting about 6 to 11 cycles. Each CDR3 protein gets one entry after TCRdb re-called the 5' RACE reads with MiXCR. The sample has roughly 800,000 distinct CDR3 sequences, about 53% seen once. Specimen: blood. The receptors here all came from a man older than 75 in good health.

On this clonotype: The junction does not match germline at one end; this may be a read error. The gene calls are TRBV29-1 and TRBJ2-1; possible D gene TRBD2, 6 bases. The germline CDR1 and CDR2 sequences are SQVTM and ANQGSEA. The CDR3 runs 15 residues. As DNA, the CDR3 is TGCCGCGTTGAAGATCCACTGGCGGGGTACAATGAGCAGTTCTTC. Translating gives CRVEDPLAGYNEQFF.

The chain combines TRBV20-1 with TRBJ2-5; 8 nucleotides line up with TRBD1. The germline V gene encodes CDR1 DFQATT and CDR2 SNEGSKA (reference sequence). CDR3 length equals 15 residues. V gave up 0 bases and J gave up 6 bases; unmatched junction bases: 9. CDR3 loop: CSARDGSTGGQTQYF. The CDR3 DNA reads as TGCAGTGCTAGAGATGGCAGCACAGGGGGACAGACCCAGTACTTC.

This rearrangement joins TRBV20-1 to TRBJ2-7, with 8 bases that match TRBD2. J gave up 2 bases and V 8 bases, and 8 bases lay outside the gene matches. Germline-derived CDR1 and CDR2 are DFQATT and SNEGSKA (reference sequence). The CDR3 is made up of 13 amino acids. The CDR3 here is CSLLREGPYEQYF. CDR3 nucleotide sequence: TGCAGTCTCCTTCGGGAGGGCCCCTACGAGCAGTACTTC.

The rearrangement uses TRBV10-3 and TRBJ2-1, with TRBD2 matching over 9 bases. The CDR3 loop spans 16 amino acids. The J segment lost 7 bases and the V segment lost 0 bases, leaving 7 bases of the junction unmatched. Per germline, CDR1 ENHRY and CDR2 SYGVKD. CDR3 amino acids: CAISESVSGGSNEQFF. DNA for the CDR3: TGTGCCATCAGTGAGTCGGTTAGCGGGGGTTCTAATGAGCAGTTCTTC.

The chain uses TRBV7-9 and TRBJ2-7, with D unresolved. Trimming took off 2 bases at V and 0 bases at J, with 8 bases between the two ends. Germline assignment: CDR1 SEHNR and CDR2 FQNEAQ (reference sequence). The CDR3 length is 14 residues. The CDR3 nucleotides read TGTGCCAGCAGCTTAAGTCAGAGCTCCTACGAGCAGTACTTC. Its translation: CASSLSQSSYEQYF.

The chain couples TRBV28 to TRBJ1-1, with D possibly being TRBD1 (6 bases). V shed 4 bases and J shed 7 bases, with 13 bases lying between them. The CDR3 is made up of 13 amino acids. Per germline, CDR1 MDHEN and CDR2 SYDVKM. CDR3 loop: CASSSLQTGEAFF. CDR3 in DNA: TGTGCCAGCAGTTCCCTCCAGACAGGTGAAGCTTTCTTT.

There are a few counts of this clonotype. The chain links TRBV5-1 to TRBJ2-2; 11 bases are shared with TRBD2. The J segment lost 4 bases and the V segment lost 5 bases, leaving 4 bases of the junction unmatched. Germline loops: CDR1 SGHRS, CDR2 YFSETQ. The CDR3 runs to 15 residues. CDR3 in amino acids: CASRSGLAGTGELFF. Written as DNA, the CDR3 is TGCGCCAGCAGATCTGGACTAGCGGGCACCGGGGAGCTGTTTTTT.

Only a few counts were recorded for this clonotype. The chain employs TRBV7-9 and TRBJ2-1, with 14 positions matching TRBD2. This CDR3 has 19 amino acids. V was clipped by 5 bases and J by 1 base; unmatched bases: 10. Germline assignment: CDR1 SEHNR and CDR2 FQNEAQ (reference sequence). DNA for the CDR3: TGTGCCAGCAGCCACCCGGGACTAGCGGGAGCCCCTTCCTACAATGAGCAGTTCTTC. Protein sequence: CASSHPGLAGAPSYNEQFF.

The chain uses TRBV27 and TRBJ1-5; TRBD1 is a possible D gene (5 bases). Trimming took 5 bases from V and 5 from J, leaving 16 bases between them. The V gene's germline CDR1 is MNHEY and CDR2 SMNVEV (reference sequence). This CDR3 is built from 15 residues. CDR3 coding DNA: TGTGCCAGCAGTCCCATACCTCAGGGTTATCAGCCCCAGCATTTT. Translated: CASSPIPQGYQPQHF.

This chain links TRBV7-9 with TRBJ1-2, with a tentative D call TRBD1 (5 bases). Germline CDR1 SEHNR, CDR2 FQNEAQ (reference sequence). This CDR3 spans 13 amino acids. V was trimmed by 3 bases and J by 5 bases, leaving 10 bases between them. The CDR3 DNA reads as TGTGCCAGCAGCTTTGACAGCACTTATGGCTACACCTTC. Its protein product is CASSFDSTYGYTF.

The chain recombines TRBV2 with TRBJ2-7; 10 positions agree with TRBD2. The CDR3 consists of 16 residues. The V gene's germline CDR1 is SNHLY and CDR2 FYNNEI. The V segment lost 4 bases and the J segment 0 bases; nucleotides outside the gene matches: 6. The CDR3 region is CASSGGLAGASYEQYF. The CDR3 DNA follows: TGTGCCAGCAGTGGAGGCCTAGCGGGAGCCTCCTACGAGCAGTACTTC.

A few counts support this clonotype. The chain recombines TRBV21-1 with TRBJ1-2; the D segment call TRBD1 is taken from the table without a DNA check. TRBV21-1 is labeled a pseudogene. CDR3 length equals 18 residues. The CDR3 protein is CASSKRPDREIFQCGYTF. CDR3 nucleotide sequence: TGTGCCAGCAGCAAACGACCGGACAGGGAAATATTCCAATGTGGCTACACCTTC.

This chain uses TRBV12-3 or TRBV12-4 with TRBJ2-1; 7 nucleotides align to TRBD1. The length of the CDR3 is 14 residues. Germline trimming cut 5 bases from V and 3 bases from J; bases unmatched to any gene: 4. The DNA of the CDR3 is TGTGCCAGCAGTCGGGACAGACGCTACAATGAGCAGTTCTTC. Translation: CASSRDRRYNEQFF.

V gene TRBV14 combines with J gene TRBJ2-5; D gene ambiguous. The CDR3 consists of 20 residues. Germline V gene lookup returns CDR1 SGHDN and CDR2 FVKESK. The germline V and J ends were trimmed by 1 base and 0 bases, with 24 bases remaining between them. The CDR3 sequence: CASSQAMRPGSPVYQETQYF. CDR3 in DNA: TGTGCCAGCAGCCAAGCAATGAGGCCAGGATCTCCTGTGTACCAAGAGACCCAGTACTTC.

J is TRBJ1-4 and V is TRBV20-1; no clear D gene. This CDR3 contains 12 residues. Germline V CDR1 and CDR2: DFQATT, SNEGSKA (reference sequence). V dropped 6 bases and J dropped 5 bases, with 10 bases sitting between them. The CDR3 spells CSARGENEKLFF. The CDR3 coding sequence is TGCAGTGCCCGGGGTGAAAATGAAAAACTGTTTTTT.

This chain links TRBV11-2 with TRBJ1-1, with unresolved D. The V end was cut by 5 bases, the J end by 4 bases, with 17 bases between. CDR1 and CDR2 from the germline V gene are SGHAT and FQNNGV. The length of the CDR3 is 15 residues. The chain's CDR3 is CASSLHPRGVTEAFF. CDR3 bases: TGTGCCAGCAGCCTTCACCCCCGCGGCGTCACTGAAGCTTTCTTT. Drawing the rest from reference TRBV11-2 and TRBJ1-1, the complete variable domain is EAGVAQSPRYKIIEKRQSVAFWCNPISGHATLYWYQQILGQGPKLLIQFQNNGVVDDSQLPKDRFSAERLKGVDSTLKIQPAKLEDSAVYLCASSLHPRGVTEAFFGQGTRLTVV.

The J gene is TRBJ2-7, the V gene TRBV29-1; D is undetermined. This CDR3 comprises 11 residues. V was shortened by 3 bases and J by 3 bases, with 6 bases between the two germline ends. Germline V gene lookup returns CDR1 SQVTM and CDR2 ANQGSEA. CDR3 in DNA: TGCAGCGTTGAGGCGGACTACGAGCAGTACTTC. Residues: CSVEADYEQYF.

In this sample, this clonotype turned up a few times. This rearrangement joins TRBV4-1 to TRBJ2-7; 7 bases are a match to TRBD2. Germline lookup yields CDR1 MGHRA and CDR2 YSYEKL. The CDR3 loop spans 16 amino acids. Unmatched junction bases numbered 12, after V lost 5 bases and J lost 2 bases. For the CDR3, the DNA is TGCGCCAGCAGCGACTTCGGGGGGAGATCGACCTACGAGCAGTACTTC. It is translated as CASSDFGGRSTYEQYF.

The chain has TRBV10-1 and TRBJ2-2; 12 bases match TRBD2. The germline V gene has CDR1 WNHNN and CDR2 SYGVQD (reference sequence). V dropped 8 bases and J dropped 5; count of bases not matched to a gene: 9. The length of the CDR3 is 16 residues. The CDR3 nucleotides are TGCGCCAGCCCGCCTAGCGGGAGGGCCGGAACCGGGGAGCTGTTTTTT. Encoded protein: CASPPSGRAGTGELFF.

A word on this clonotype: A much more abundant neighbour one base away suggests this may be a read error. This chain uses TRBV19 with TRBJ2-7; D is ambiguous. This CDR3 spans 12 amino acids. The germline V gene has CDR1 LNHDA and CDR2 SQIVND (reference sequence). CDR3 nucleotide sequence: TGTGCCGGTAGTATTCTGGGCTACGAGCAGTACTTC. Protein: CAGSILGYEQYF.

This clonotype has a handful of counts. The chain is built from TRBV7-9 and TRBJ2-7; D ambiguous. The CDR3 has 14 residues. CDR1 and CDR2 from the germline V gene are SEHNR and FQNEAQ (reference sequence). Trimming took 5 bases from V and 4 from J, leaving 15 bases between them. CDR3 protein: CASSPNSYPYEQYF. CDR3 in DNA: TGTGCCAGCAGCCCGAACAGTTACCCTTACGAGCAGTACTTC.

The table lists this clonotype with a count of one. The V gene is TRBV6-5, the J gene TRBJ1-2; TRBD1 agrees at 8 bases. The J segment lost 5 bases and the V segment lost 7 bases, leaving 6 bases of the junction unmatched. The CDR3 length is 13 residues. The germline V gene has CDR1 MNHEY and CDR2 SVGAGI. CDR3 bases: TGTGCCAGCACTGACGACAGGGGATATGGCTACACCTTC. Protein sequence: CASTDDRGYGYTF.